Below are 13 T cell receptor beta chains sequenced from a single sample in a study of blood T cell repertoires in COVID-19 (dated by TCRdb to 2020 to 2021). Library construction relied on the immunoSEQ multiplex PCR assay. As stored in TCRdb, this immuneACCESS dataset retains in-frame rearrangements with V and J assigned. A fraction of the clones does not appear; measured against another copy, unresolved V genes explain less than half of the discrepancy, and the remainder lacks a known reason. Counted in this sample were roughly 230,000 clones; approximately 80% of them appeared once. 6.5% to 9% of the sample belongs to the ten largest clones. The source material was peripheral blood. These receptors came from a woman aged 45-65 years with acute or convalescent COVID-19.

The rearrangement uses TRBV2 and TRBJ2-4, with 9 bases aligning to TRBD1. V dropped 5 bases and J dropped 3; count of bases not matched to a gene: 5. The germline gives CDR1 SNHLY, CDR2 FYNNEI. The CDR3 loop spans 15 amino acids. This CDR3 reads CASSIGTGYKNIQYF. In DNA, the CDR3 is TGTGCCAGCAGTATAGGGACAGGGTACAAAAACATTCAGTACTTC.

The chain couples TRBV15 to TRBJ1-4, with 8 bases lining up with TRBD1. Germline V gives CDR1 LNHNV, CDR2 YYDKDF (reference sequence). V lost 2 bases to trimming and J lost 8 bases; unmatched junction nucleotides: 13. This CDR3 comprises 17 residues. The CDR3 spells CATSRNTVRGQREKLFF. The CDR3 DNA reads TGTGCCACCAGCAGAAATACTGTCAGGGGGCAACGGGAAAAACTGTTTTTT.

This clone was found once. The rearrangement links TRBV10-3 to TRBJ1-5; the D gene is possibly TRBD1 (5 bases). Germline V gene data show CDR1 as ENHRY and CDR2 as SYGVKD. V was shortened by 3 bases and J by 6 bases, with 12 bases between the two germline ends. The CDR3 spans 14 residues. The chain's CDR3 is CAISERQGSQPQHF. DNA for the CDR3: TGTGCCATCAGTGAAAGGCAGGGAAGTCAGCCCCAGCATTTT.

This clone was observed many times. V gene TRBV9 combines with J gene TRBJ2-7; unclear D gene. Germline V gene lookup returns CDR1 SGDLS and CDR2 YYNGEE. This CDR3 has 13 residues. Trimming took 0 bases from V and 6 from J, leaving 10 bases between them. The CDR3 bases are TGTGCCAGCAGCGTAGGGGCCGCTCTCGAGCAGTACTTC. Translation: CASSVGAALEQYF.

The chain couples TRBV14 to TRBJ2-1; D possibly corresponds to TRBD1 (6 bases). V was shortened by 1 base and J by 6 bases, with 13 bases between the two germline ends. CDR3 length: 15 residues. CDR1 is SGHDN and CDR2 is FVKESK in the germline V gene. The CDR3 region has the DNA TGTGCCAGCAGCCAAGGGACAGCCACCACCAATGAGCAGTTCTTC. Its translation: CASSQGTATTNEQFF. Using reference TRBV14 and TRBJ2-1 for the parts outside the CDR3, the full variable domain is EAGVTQFPSHSVIEKGQTVTLRCDPISGHDNLYWYRRVMGKEIKFLLHFVKESKQDESGMPNNRFLAERTGGTYSTLKVQPAELEDSGVYFCASSQGTATTNEQFFGPGTRLTVL.

The J gene is TRBJ2-1, the V gene TRBV27; TRBD2 matches at 14 bases. From germline, CDR1 is MNHEY and CDR2 SMNVEV (reference sequence). Trimming at V came to 4 bases and at J to 15 bases, leaving 11 bases not matched to a gene. The CDR3 runs 15 residues. The CDR3 sequence is CASSSGLAGASPRFF. The CDR3, as DNA: TGTGCCAGCAGTTCGGGACTAGCGGGAGCGTCGCCTCGGTTCTTC.

The chain employs TRBV3-1 (or the pseudogene TRBV3-2) and TRBJ2-3; 7 bases are a match to TRBD2. V lost 3 bases and J lost 1; bases outside the gene matches: 7. The CDR3 sequence is 16 residues long. Germline V gene data show CDR1 as LGHDT and CDR2 as YNNKEL (reference sequence). DNA of the CDR3: TGTGCCAGCAGCCATTCCGGGAGGCAGCGCACAGATACGCAGTATTTT. Translation: CASSHSGRQRTDTQYF.

The chain couples TRBV5-6 to TRBJ2-2; 10 bases line up with TRBD1. J was trimmed by 2 bases and V by 4 bases; bases with no gene match: 5. Per germline, CDR1 SGHDT and CDR2 YYEEEE. The CDR3 extends over 16 amino acids. This chain's CDR3 is CASSPRQGANTGELFF. In nucleotides, the CDR3 is TGTGCCAGCAGCCCGAGACAGGGGGCCAACACCGGGGAGCTGTTTTTT.

The CDR3 coding sequence is TGTGCCAGCAGCTTACAGGGGAGCTCCTACAATGAGCAGTTCTTC. This gives the protein CASSLQGSSYNEQFF. The chain joins TRBV5-4 to TRBJ2-1; 7 bases are a match to TRBD1. The CDR3 covers 15 residues. V trimming: 2 bases; J trimming: 0 bases; junction bases outside the gene matches: 2. Germline loops: CDR1 SGHNT, CDR2 YYREEE (reference sequence).

The chain couples TRBV3-1 (or the pseudogene TRBV3-2) to TRBJ2-3; 8 bases map to TRBD2. CDR3 length equals 16 residues. Germline CDR1 LGHDT, CDR2 YNNKEL (reference sequence). The V segment lost 1 base and the J segment 4 bases; nucleotides outside the gene matches: 7. The CDR3 here is CASSQGSGRSADTQYF. Written as DNA, the CDR3 is TGTGCCAGCAGCCAAGGGAGCGGGAGATCAGCAGATACGCAGTATTTT.

The J gene is TRBJ1-5, the V gene TRBV18; 8 bases line up with TRBD1. This CDR3 is built from 13 residues. Germline CDR1 is KGHSH and CDR2 is LQKENI. Unmatched junction bases numbered 9, after V lost 6 bases and J lost 11 bases. As DNA, the CDR3 is TGTGCCAGCTCGCCCGGACAGGGAGGGACCCAGCATTTT. This translates into CASSPGQGGTQHF.

This clone was counted once. This sequence joins TRBV5-5 and TRBJ2-7; D possibly corresponds to TRBD1 (7 bases). CDR1 and CDR2 from the germline V gene are SGHKS and YYEKEE (reference sequence). Trimming shortened V by 0 bases and J by 0 bases, and 13 bases separated the two germline ends. This CDR3 has 16 amino acids. CDR3 protein: CASSLDSGGSSYEQYF. The CDR3 DNA reads TGTGCCAGCAGCTTGGATTCAGGGGGGAGCTCCTACGAGCAGTACTTC. Filled out from reference TRBV5-5 and TRBJ2-7, the complete variable domain reads DAGVTQSPTHLIKTRGQQVTLRCSPISGHKSVSWYQQVLGQGPQFIFQYYEKEERGRGNFPDRFSARQFPNYSSELNVNALLLGDSALYLCASSLDSGGSSYEQYFGPGTRLTVT.

V usage is TRBV4-3 and J usage is TRBJ2-1, with D possibly being TRBD1 (6 bases). There are 15 residues in the CDR3. CDR1 and CDR2 from the germline V gene are LGHNA and YSLEER. Trimming pared 2 bases from V and 0 bases from J, leaving 8 bases between. CDR3 in amino acids: CASSQQDSSYNEQFF. CDR3 bases: TGCGCCAGCAGCCAACAGGACAGCTCCTACAATGAGCAGTTCTTC.